This T cell receptor beta chain was obtained from a study of cytomegalovirus exposure and HLA in healthy donors. Points from the study as a whole: Reportedly, cytomegalovirus status was diagnosed with high sensitivity and specificity.

In the PCR, 60 Vbeta and 13 Jbeta primers were used. Data came from immunoSEQ multiplex PCR; TCRdb stores just in-frame clones and leaves some out. The sample has some 220,000 clones; 70% to 85% are singletons. Comment on this clone: Its antigen is as yet unknown. Germline and junction disagree at one end, which may indicate a read error.

This CDR3 region has 11 residues. In germline, CDR1 is WNHNN, CDR2 SYGVQD (reference sequence). The clonotype was recovered from a woman between 35 and 50 years old in good health and CMV-seronegative. The sample taken for sequencing was PBMCs. This sequence joins TRBV10-1 and TRBJ2-7; TRBD2 is a possible D gene (7 bases). CDR3 DNA sequence: TGCGCCAGCAGTGATGGGGGGGGCCGGGGCTTC. This sequence encodes CASSDGGGRGF.